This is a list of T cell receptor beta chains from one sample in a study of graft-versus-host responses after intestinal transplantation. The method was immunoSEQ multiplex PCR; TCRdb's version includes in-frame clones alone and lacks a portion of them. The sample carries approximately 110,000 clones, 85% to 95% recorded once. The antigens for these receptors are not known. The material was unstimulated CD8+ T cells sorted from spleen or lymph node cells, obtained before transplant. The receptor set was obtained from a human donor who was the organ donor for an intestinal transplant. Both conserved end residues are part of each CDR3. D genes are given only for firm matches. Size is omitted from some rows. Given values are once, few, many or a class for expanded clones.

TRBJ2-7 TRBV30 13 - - CAWSVMGVYEQYF TGTGCCTGGAGTGTAATGGGGGTTTACGAGCAGTACTTC
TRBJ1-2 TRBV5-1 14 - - CASSLDSNSYGYTF TGCGCCAGCAGCTTAGACAGCAACTCCTATGGCTACACCTTC
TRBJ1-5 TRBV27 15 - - CASSLSGRVRQPQHF TGTGCCAGCAGTTTATCAGGCAGGGTTAGACAGCCCCAGCATTTT
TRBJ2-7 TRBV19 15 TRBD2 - CASSIYSGSSYEQYF TGTGCCAGTAGTATTTATAGCGGGAGCTCCTACGAGCAGTACTTC
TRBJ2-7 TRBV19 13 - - CASGSGPTYEQYF TGTGCCAGTGGTTCGGGACCGACCTACGAGCAGTACTTC
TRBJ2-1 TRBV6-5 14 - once CASSFGGPYNEQFF TGTGCCAGCAGTTTTGGGGGGCCCTACAATGAGCAGTTCTTC
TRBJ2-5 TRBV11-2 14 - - CASSLVLTQETQYF TGTGCCAGCAGCTTAGTTTTAACCCAAGAGACCCAGTACTTC
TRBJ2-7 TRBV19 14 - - CASSISQTLGEQYF TGTGCCAGTAGTATATCGCAGACTTTGGGCGAGCAGTACTTC
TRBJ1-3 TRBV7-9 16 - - CASSLTDHPSGNTIYF TGTGCCAGCAGCTTGACAGACCATCCTTCTGGAAACACCATATATTTT
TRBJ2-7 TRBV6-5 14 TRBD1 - CASSPGTGRYEQYF TGTGCCAGCAGTCCCGGGACAGGGCGGTACGAGCAGTACTTC
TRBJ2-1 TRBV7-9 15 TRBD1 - CASSTDRDRGLEQFF TGTGCCAGCAGCACCGACCGGGACAGGGGGCTTGAGCAGTTCTTC
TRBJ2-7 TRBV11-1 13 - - CASSFGGTLEQYF TGTGCCAGCAGCTTTGGGGGAACCCTCGAGCAGTACTTC
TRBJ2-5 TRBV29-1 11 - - CSVGTQETQYF TGCAGCGTTGGGACACAAGAGACCCAGTACTTC
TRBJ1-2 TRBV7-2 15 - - CASSSEGGTDYGYTF TGTGCCAGCAGCTCTGAGGGGGGCACGGACTATGGCTACACCTTC
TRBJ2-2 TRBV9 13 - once CASSAHHLGELFF TGTGCCAGCAGCGCACATCATCTGGGGGAGCTGTTTTTT
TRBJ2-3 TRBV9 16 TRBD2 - CASSARLAGLTDTQYF TGTGCCAGCAGCGCCAGACTAGCGGGACTGACAGATACGCAGTATTTT
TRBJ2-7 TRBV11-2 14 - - CASSLGQDSYEQYF TGTGCCAGCAGCTTAGGGCAGGATTCCTACGAGCAGTACTTC
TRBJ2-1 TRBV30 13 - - CAWSVTAYNEQFF TGTGCCTGGAGTGTAACAGCATACAATGAGCAGTTCTTC
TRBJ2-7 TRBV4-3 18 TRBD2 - CASSQDARVAGGFYEQYF TGCGCCAGCAGCCAAGACGCTCGGGTAGCGGGAGGCTTCTACGAGCAGTACTTC
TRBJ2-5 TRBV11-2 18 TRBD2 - CASSPPRRLAGSQETQYF TGTGCCAGCAGCCCTCCCCGGAGGCTAGCGGGATCCCAAGAGACCCAGTACTTC
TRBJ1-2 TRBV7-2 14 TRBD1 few CASSLGRTGGIDTF TGTGCCAGCAGCCTCGGTCGGACAGGGGGGATTGACACCTTC
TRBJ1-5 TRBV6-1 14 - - CASRAHGGNQPQHF TGTGCCAGCAGGGCCCACGGGGGCAATCAGCCCCAGCATTTT
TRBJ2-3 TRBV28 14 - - CASSYASGTDTQYF TGTGCCAGCAGTTATGCTAGCGGCACAGATACGCAGTATTTT
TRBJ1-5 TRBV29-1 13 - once CSVAAGMGQPQHF TGCAGCGTTGCCGCAGGGATGGGTCAGCCCCAGCATTTT
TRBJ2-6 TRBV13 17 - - CASSAREGNSGANVLTF TGTGCCAGCAGCGCGAGAGAAGGGAACTCTGGGGCCAACGTCCTGACTTTC
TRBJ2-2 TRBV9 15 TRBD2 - CASSPSGRAPGELFF TGTGCCAGCAGCCCAAGCGGGAGGGCCCCCGGGGAGCTGTTTTTT
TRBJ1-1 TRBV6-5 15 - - CASSYRGERGTEAFF TGTGCCAGCAGTTACAGGGGCGAAAGGGGGACTGAAGCTTTCTTT
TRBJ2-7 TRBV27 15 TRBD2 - CASSHRLAEIYEQYF TGTGCCAGCAGTCACCGGCTAGCGGAAATCTACGAGCAGTACTTC
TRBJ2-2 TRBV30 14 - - CAWRPEVNTGELFF TGTGCCTGGAGGCCAGAAGTAAACACCGGGGAGCTGTTTTTT
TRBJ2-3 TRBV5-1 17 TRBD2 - CASSRGLAGAEPDTQYF TGCGCCAGCAGCCGGGGACTAGCGGGAGCCGAACCAGATACGCAGTATTTT
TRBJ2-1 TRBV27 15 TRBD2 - CASSRTSGNYNEQFF TGTGCCAGCAGTCGGACTAGCGGGAACTACAATGAGCAGTTCTTC
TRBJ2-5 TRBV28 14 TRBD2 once CASTLGGRGETQYF TGTGCCAGCACCCTGGGGGGGAGGGGAGAGACCCAGTACTTC
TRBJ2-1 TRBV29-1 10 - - CSVAAVEQFF TGCAGCGTAGCTGCAGTTGAGCAGTTCTTC
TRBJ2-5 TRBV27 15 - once CASSSDTGYQETQYF TGTGCCAGCAGTTCAGACACAGGGTATCAAGAGACCCAGTACTTC
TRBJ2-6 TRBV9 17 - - CASIKGEKISGANVLTF TGTGCCAGCATAAAGGGTGAAAAAATCTCTGGGGCCAACGTCCTGACTTTC
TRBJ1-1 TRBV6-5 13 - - CASNRPGGAEAFF TGTGCCAGCAACCGGCCGGGGGGTGCTGAAGCTTTCTTT
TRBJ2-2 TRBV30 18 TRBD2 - CAWSFSSVAGVDTGELFF TGTGCCTGGAGTTTCTCCTCCGTAGCGGGAGTCGACACCGGGGAGCTGTTTTTT
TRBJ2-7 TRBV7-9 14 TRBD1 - CASSSGTGAYEQYF TGTGCCAGCAGCTCTGGGACAGGGGCCTACGAGCAGTACTTC
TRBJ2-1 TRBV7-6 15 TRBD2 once CASSLGLAGDNEQFF TGTGCCAGCAGCTTAGGACTAGCGGGAGACAATGAGCAGTTCTTC
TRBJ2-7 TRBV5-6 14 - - CASSLGGATYEQYF TGTGCCAGCAGCTTGGGAGGCGCAACCTACGAGCAGTACTTC
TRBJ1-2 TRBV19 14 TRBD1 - CASSLGTANYGYTF TGTGCCAGTAGCCTTGGGACAGCCAACTATGGCTACACCTTC
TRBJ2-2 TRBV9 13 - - CASSPENTGELFF TGTGCCAGCAGCCCAGAGAACACCGGGGAGCTGTTTTTT
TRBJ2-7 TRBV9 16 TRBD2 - CASSVDLAGEVAEQYF TGTGCCAGCAGCGTAGACTTAGCGGGAGAGGTCGCCGAGCAGTACTTC
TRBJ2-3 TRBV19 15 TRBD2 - CASSIAGLAGDTQYF TGTGCCAGTAGTATAGCTGGACTAGCGGGAGATACGCAGTATTTT
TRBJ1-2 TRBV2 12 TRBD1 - CASKGQGDGYTF TGTGCCAGCAAAGGACAGGGCGATGGCTACACCTTC
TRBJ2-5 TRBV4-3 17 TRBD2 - CASSQEAEREAGETQYF TGCGCCAGCAGCCAAGAGGCCGAGCGGGAGGCGGGAGAGACCCAGTACTTC
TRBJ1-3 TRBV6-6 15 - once CASRAGHHAGNTIYF TGTGCCAGCAGAGCGGGACACCACGCTGGAAACACCATATATTTT